These 10 T cell receptor beta chains came from one sample sequenced in a study of T cells in localized non-small cell lung cancer (dated by TCRdb to 2019 to 2021). Receptor amplification or capture employed the immunoSEQ multiplex PCR assay. TCRdb carries this immuneACCESS record with in-frame sequences only. Its versions omit some clonotypes, under half of them owing to an unresolved V gene in the studies checked, with the rest unexplained. This sample gives about 27,000 clones in total; around nine tenths of them show up just once. The ten largest account for over 13% of the sample. The sample in question was peripheral blood, obtained before any cancer treatment. The receptors stem from a female donor of 60 years or more with stage II squamous cell lung carcinoma.

This clone was detected only a few times. J is TRBJ2-7 and V is TRBV6-5; D not resolved. Germline V gives CDR1 MNHEY, CDR2 SVGAGI. V was cut by 1 base and J by 5 bases, with 9 bases left in between. The CDR3 loop spans 13 amino acids. Here the CDR3 reads CASSYLAGNEQYF. The DNA for the CDR3 is TGTGCCAGCAGTTACTTGGCTGGTAACGAGCAGTACTTC.

V usage is TRBV4-1 and J usage is TRBJ2-7; 11 bases line up with TRBD1. CDR1 and CDR2 (germline): MGHRA, YSYEKL. There are 15 residues in the CDR3. V lost 4 bases and J lost 12; bases outside the gene matches: 14. The CDR3 DNA sequence: TGCGCCAGCAGCCGAGAACCGGGACAGGGGGGGCTTCGGTACTTC. Translated, it gives CASSREPGQGGLRYF.

The chain combines TRBV19 with TRBJ1-1, with D possibly matching TRBD1 (6 bases). V shed 3 bases and J shed 6 bases, with 11 bases lying between them. The CDR3 has 13 residues. In germline, CDR1 is LNHDA, CDR2 SQIVND (reference sequence). In DNA form, the CDR3 reads TGTGCCAGTAGTATTTATTCAGGGGCTGAAGCTTTCTTT. This translates into CASSIYSGAEAFF.

The V gene is TRBV6-1, the J gene TRBJ2-5, with D tentatively TRBD2 (6 bases). Germline assignment: CDR1 MNHNS and CDR2 SASEGT. This CDR3 has 14 residues. With 1 base removed from V and 1 base from J, the gap between germline ends came to 7 bases. The CDR3 sequence: CASSEGGVQETQYF. CDR3 DNA sequence: TGTGCCAGCAGTGAAGGCGGGGTCCAAGAGACCCAGTACTTC.

This clone was detected only once. V usage is TRBV6-5 and J usage is TRBJ2-7; TRBD1 matches at 8 bases. The germline gives CDR1 MNHEY, CDR2 SVGAGI. With 4 bases clipped from V and 3 bases from J, the junction kept 8 bases outside the gene matches. The length of the CDR3 is 15 residues. CDR3 nucleotide sequence: TGTGCCAGCAGTTTAAGACAGGGGACGGTCTACGAGCAGTACTTC. It is translated as CASSLRQGTVYEQYF.

This clone was seen more than once but under ten times. The chain recombines TRBV10-1 with TRBJ2-1; no definite D call. V lost 3 bases to trimming and J lost 8 bases, with 17 bases between them. CDR1 and CDR2 from the germline V gene are WNHNN and SYGVQD (reference sequence). The CDR3 consists of 15 residues. CDR3 DNA: TGCGCCAGCAGTGAAGGGCTCCTTTCCTCCCATGAGCAGTTCTTC. Amino acids: CASSEGLLSSHEQFF.

The genes are TRBV5-1 and TRBJ2-2; 12 bases agree with TRBD2. This CDR3 has 18 residues. V dropped 4 bases and J dropped 2; count of bases not matched to a gene: 9. Germline values: CDR1 SGHRS, CDR2 YFSETQ. DNA of the CDR3: TGCGCCAGCAGCGACCCCGCTAGCGGGGGGGGTAACACCGGGGAGCTGTTTTTT. This encodes CASSDPASGGGNTGELFF.

The gene calls are TRBV2 and TRBJ1-5; D is unresolved. The V end was cut by 1 base, the J end by 7 bases, with 14 bases between. The length of the CDR3 is 15 residues. Germline CDR1 and CDR2: SNHLY and FYNNEI. The CDR3 is CASSEGRQPRQPQHF. CDR3 DNA: TGTGCCAGCAGTGAAGGAAGGCAACCACGACAGCCCCAGCATTTT.

The chain carries TRBV19 and TRBJ1-3; D is perhaps TRBD1 (6 bases). The CDR3 totals 16 residues. CDR1 and CDR2 (germline): LNHDA, SQIVND (reference sequence). Trimming cost V 5 bases and J 0 bases, with 14 bases left between them. The CDR3 region has the DNA TGTGCCAGTAGTCTCCGGGACACCCTCTCTGGAAACACCATATATTTT. Translating it yields CASSLRDTLSGNTIYF.

The chain combines TRBV5-1 with TRBJ1-4; D is possibly TRBD1 (6 bases). Trimming cost V 4 bases and J 8 bases, with 18 bases left between them. The CDR3 covers 15 residues. CDR1 and CDR2 from the germline V gene are SGHRS and YFSETQ. CDR3 loop: CASSLGRGKTEKLFF. The CDR3 DNA is TGCGCCAGCAGCCTGGGCAGGGGTAAAACCGAAAAACTGTTTTTT.